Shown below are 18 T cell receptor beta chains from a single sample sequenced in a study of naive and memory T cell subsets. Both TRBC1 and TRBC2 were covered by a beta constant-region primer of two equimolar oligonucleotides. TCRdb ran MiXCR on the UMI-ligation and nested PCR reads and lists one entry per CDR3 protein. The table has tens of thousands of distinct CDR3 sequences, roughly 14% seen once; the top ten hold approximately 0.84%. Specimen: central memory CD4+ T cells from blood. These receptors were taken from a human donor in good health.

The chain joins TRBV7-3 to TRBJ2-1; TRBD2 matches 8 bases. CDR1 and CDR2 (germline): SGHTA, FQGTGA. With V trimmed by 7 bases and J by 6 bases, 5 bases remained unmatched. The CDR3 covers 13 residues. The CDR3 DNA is TGTGCCAGCACACTAGCGGCGGGCAATGAGCAGTTCTTC. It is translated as CASTLAAGNEQFF.

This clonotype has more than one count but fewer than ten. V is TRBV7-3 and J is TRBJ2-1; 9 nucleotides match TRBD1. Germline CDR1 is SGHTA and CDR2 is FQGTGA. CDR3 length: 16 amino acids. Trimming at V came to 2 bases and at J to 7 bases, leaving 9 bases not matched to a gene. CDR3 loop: CASSLSGGTGKNEQFF. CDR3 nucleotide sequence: TGTGCCAGCAGCTTATCAGGGGGGACAGGGAAAAATGAGCAGTTCTTC. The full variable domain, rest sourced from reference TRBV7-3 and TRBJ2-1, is GAGVSQTPSNKVTEKGKYVELRCDPISGHTALYWYRQSLGQGPEFLIYFQGTGAADDSGLPNDRFFAVRPEGSVSTLKIQRTERGDSAVYLCASSLSGGTGKNEQFFGPGTRLTVL.

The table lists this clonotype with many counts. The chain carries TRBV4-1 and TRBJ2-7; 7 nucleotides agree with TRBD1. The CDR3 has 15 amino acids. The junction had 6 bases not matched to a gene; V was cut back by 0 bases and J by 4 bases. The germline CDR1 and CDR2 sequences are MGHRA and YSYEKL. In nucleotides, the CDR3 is TGCGCCAGCAGCCAAGATAATACAGGGGAGTACGAGCAGTACTTC. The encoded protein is CASSQDNTGEYEQYF.

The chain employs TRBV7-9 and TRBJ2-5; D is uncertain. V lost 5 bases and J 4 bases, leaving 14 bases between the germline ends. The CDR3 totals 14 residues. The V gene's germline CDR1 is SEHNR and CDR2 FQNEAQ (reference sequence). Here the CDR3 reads CASSTAEVAETQYF. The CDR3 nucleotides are TGTGCCAGCAGCACCGCCGAAGTCGCAGAGACCCAGTACTTC.

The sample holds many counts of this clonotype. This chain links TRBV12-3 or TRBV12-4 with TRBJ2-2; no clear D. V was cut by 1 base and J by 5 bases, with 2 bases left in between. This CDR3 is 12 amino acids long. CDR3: CASSLGTGELFF. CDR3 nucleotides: TGTGCCAGCAGTTTAGGTACCGGGGAGCTGTTTTTT.

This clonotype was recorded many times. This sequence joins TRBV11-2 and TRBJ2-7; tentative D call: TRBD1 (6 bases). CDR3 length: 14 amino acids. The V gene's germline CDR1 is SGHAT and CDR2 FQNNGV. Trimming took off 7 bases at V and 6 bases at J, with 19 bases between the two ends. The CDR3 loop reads CASTGTDRRFEQYF. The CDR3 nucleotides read TGTGCCAGCACCGGGACGGACAGACGGTTCGAGCAGTACTTC.

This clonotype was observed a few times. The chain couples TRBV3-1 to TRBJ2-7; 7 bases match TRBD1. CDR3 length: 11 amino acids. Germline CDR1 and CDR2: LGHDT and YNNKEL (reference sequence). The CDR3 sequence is CASSSGQALMV. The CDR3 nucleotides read TGTGCCAGCAGCTCCGGACAGGCCCTAATGGTT.

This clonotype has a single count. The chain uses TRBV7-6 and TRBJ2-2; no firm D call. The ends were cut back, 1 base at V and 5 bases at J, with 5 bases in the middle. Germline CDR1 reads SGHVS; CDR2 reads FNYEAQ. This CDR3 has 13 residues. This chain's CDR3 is CASSLVWTGELFF. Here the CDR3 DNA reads TGTGCCAGCAGCTTAGTTTGGACCGGGGAGCTGTTTTTT.

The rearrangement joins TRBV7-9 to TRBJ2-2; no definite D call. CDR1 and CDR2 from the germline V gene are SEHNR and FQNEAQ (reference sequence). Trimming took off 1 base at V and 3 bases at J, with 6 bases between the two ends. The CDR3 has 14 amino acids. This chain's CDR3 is CASSLVRDTGELFF. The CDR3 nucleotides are TGTGCCAGCAGCTTAGTACGGGACACCGGGGAGCTGTTTTTT.

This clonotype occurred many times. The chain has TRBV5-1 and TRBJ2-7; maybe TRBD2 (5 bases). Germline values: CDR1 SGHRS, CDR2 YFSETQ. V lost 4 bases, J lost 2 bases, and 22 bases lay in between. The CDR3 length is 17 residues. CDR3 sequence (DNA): TGCGCCAGCAGCCCCGGTGTTTCAGCGGATTACACCTACGAGCAGTACTTC. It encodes CASSPGVSADYTYEQYF. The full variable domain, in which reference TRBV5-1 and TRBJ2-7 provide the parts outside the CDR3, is KAGVTQTPRYLIKTRGQQVTLSCSPISGHRSVSWYQQTPGQGLQFLFEYFSETQRNKGNFPGRFSGRQFSNSRSEMNVSTLELGDSALYLCASSPGVSADYTYEQYFGPGTRLTVT.

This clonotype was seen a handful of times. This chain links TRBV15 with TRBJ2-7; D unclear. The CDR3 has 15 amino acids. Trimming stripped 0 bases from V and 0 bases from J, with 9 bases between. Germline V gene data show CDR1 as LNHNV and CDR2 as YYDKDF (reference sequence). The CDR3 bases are TGTGCCACCAGCAGAGATGCCAGGAGCTCCTACGAGCAGTACTTC. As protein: CATSRDARSSYEQYF.

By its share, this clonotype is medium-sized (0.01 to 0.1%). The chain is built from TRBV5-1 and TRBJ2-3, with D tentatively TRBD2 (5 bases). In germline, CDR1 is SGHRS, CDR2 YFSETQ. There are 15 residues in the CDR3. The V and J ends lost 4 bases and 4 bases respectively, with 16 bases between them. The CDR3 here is CASSPGPREPDTQYF. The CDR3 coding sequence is TGCGCCAGCAGCCCCGGACCGAGGGAGCCAGATACGCAGTATTTT.

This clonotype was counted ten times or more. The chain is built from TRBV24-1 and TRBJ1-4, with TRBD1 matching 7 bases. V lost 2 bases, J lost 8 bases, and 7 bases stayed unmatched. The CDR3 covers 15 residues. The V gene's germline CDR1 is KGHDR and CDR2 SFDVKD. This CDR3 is CATSDSRGPGEKLFF. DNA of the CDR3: TGTGCCACCAGTGATTCGAGGGGGCCGGGGGAAAAACTGTTTTTT.

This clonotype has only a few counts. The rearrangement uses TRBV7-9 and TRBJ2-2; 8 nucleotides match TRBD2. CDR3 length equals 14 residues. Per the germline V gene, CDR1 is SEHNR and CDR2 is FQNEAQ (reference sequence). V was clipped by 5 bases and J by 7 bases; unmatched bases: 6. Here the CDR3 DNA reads TGTGCCAGCAGCACAGCGGGAGACCACGGGGAGCTGTTTTTT. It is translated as CASSTAGDHGELFF.

The CDR3 DNA follows: TGTGCCAGCAGCTTGGTTGGGGGCCCATCGCCTACCCAGTACTTC. Its protein is CASSLVGGPSPTQYF. The chain couples TRBV5-4 to TRBJ2-5; the D gene is possibly TRBD1 (6 bases). The germline CDR1 and CDR2 sequences are SGHNT and YYREEE (reference sequence). This CDR3 comprises 15 residues. Trimming removed 0 bases from V and 8 bases from J, with 17 bases in between.

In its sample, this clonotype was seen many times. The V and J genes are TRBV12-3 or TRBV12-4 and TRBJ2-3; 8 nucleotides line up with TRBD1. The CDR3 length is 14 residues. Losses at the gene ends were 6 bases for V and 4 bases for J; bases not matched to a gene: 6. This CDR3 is CASSPTGAADTQYF. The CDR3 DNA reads TGTGCCAGCAGCCCGACAGGGGCGGCAGATACGCAGTATTTT.

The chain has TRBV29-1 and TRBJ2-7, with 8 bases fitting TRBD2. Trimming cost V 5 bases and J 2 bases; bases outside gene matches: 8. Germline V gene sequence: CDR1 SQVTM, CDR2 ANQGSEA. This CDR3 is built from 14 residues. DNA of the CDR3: TGCAGCGTTCGGGGGGGAGGGTATCCCTACGAGCAGTACTTC. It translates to CSVRGGGYPYEQYF.

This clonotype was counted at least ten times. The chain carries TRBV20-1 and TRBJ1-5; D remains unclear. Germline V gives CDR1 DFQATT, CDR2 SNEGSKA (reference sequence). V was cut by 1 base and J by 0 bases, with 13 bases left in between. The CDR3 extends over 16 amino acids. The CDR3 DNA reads TGCAGTGCTAGAGTTCTAGGGCTTAATAGCAATCAGCCCCAGCATTTT. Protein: CSARVLGLNSNQPQHF.